This T cell receptor (beta chain) comes out of a study of shared clonotypes between healthy human individuals. Turning to this clone: Its antigen is not known.

The CDR3 is made up of 16 amino acids. After removal of 6 bases from V and 3 bases from J, the junction contained 14 bases not matched to a gene. Germline CDR1 reads ENHRY; CDR2 reads SYGVKD. TCRdb keeps only in-frame clones here, not all; method: immunoSEQ multiplex PCR. The repertoire holds roughly 640,000 clones, with around 97% as singletons. Study-level findings and limits: Enrolling few donors narrowed the genetic and exposure-history diversity that was represented.

Sequencing was performed on naive CD4+ T cells sorted from blood. Regarding subset: CD45RA+ positively selected. The chain combines TRBV10-3 with TRBJ2-7; TRBD1 matches 7 bases. The clonotype originates from a woman aged 25 to 39 in good health. The CDR3 region is CAISSGQSVGSYEQYF. The CDR3, as DNA: TGTGCCATCAGCTCGGGACAGTCGGTTGGGAGCTACGAGCAGTACTTC.